One and the same sample provided the 23 T cell receptor beta chains below, sequenced in a study of CD8+ T cells in alopecia areata. Treatment defined: oral pan-JAK inhibitor, 5-10 mg twice daily. In each case, RNA was isolated and then reverse transcribed into cDNA as the sequencing template. The assay was immunoSEQ multiplex PCR, and TCRdb's table has in-frame clones only and misses some. The sample includes 140,000 to 150,000 clones, roughly 54% seen only once; the top ten take approximately 15%. The sequences come from CD8+ T cells sorted from blood, collected at week 4, from a patient treated with tofacitinib. All receptors derive from a human donor with alopecia areata.

The DNA of the CDR3 is TGCGCCAGCAGCCAAGTTCGGGGGGCCGCAGATACGCAGTATTTT. Its translation is CASSQVRGAADTQYF. V and J are TRBV4-3 and TRBJ2-3; D possibly corresponds to TRBD2 (7 bases). The germline V gene has CDR1 LGHNA and CDR2 YSLEER. V was trimmed by 1 base and J by 4 bases, leaving 12 bases between them. This CDR3 is 15 amino acids long.

V and J are TRBV6-5 and TRBJ2-3; 15 bases match TRBD2. Germline V gives CDR1 MNHEY, CDR2 SVGAGI. This CDR3 region has 15 residues. The trim removed 8 bases at V and 3 bases at J, leaving 3 bases unmatched. The chain's CDR3 is CASGGLAGGTDTQYF. DNA for the CDR3: TGTGCCAGCGGGGGACTAGCGGGGGGTACAGATACGCAGTATTTT.

The J gene is TRBJ2-5, the V gene TRBV29-1, with 7 positions matching TRBD1. The DNA end is a closer match to TRBJ2-7, so the J assignment may be wrong. This CDR3 has 12 residues. The germline CDR1 and CDR2 sequences are SQVTM and ANQGSEA. The CDR3 sequence is CSVDGDSYEQYF. In DNA, the CDR3 is TGCAGCGTTGACGGGGACAGCTACGAGCAGTACTTC.

The V call is TRBV6-5, the J call TRBJ2-2, with TRBD1 identical over 7 bases. The V and J ends lost 7 bases and 5 bases, in that order; junction bases with no gene match: 10. The CDR3 loop spans 15 amino acids. CDR1 and CDR2 (germline): MNHEY, SVGAGI. CDR3 residues: CASKPTGLQTGELFF. The CDR3 DNA follows: TGTGCCAGCAAACCGACAGGGTTGCAAACCGGGGAGCTGTTTTTT.

This clone has only a few counts. The chain links TRBV13 to TRBJ2-4, with a tentative D call TRBD2 (6 bases). CDR3 length equals 15 residues. V lost 6 bases and J 8 bases, leaving 20 bases between the germline ends. Germline V lookup: CDR1 PRHDT, CDR2 FYEKMQ (reference sequence). The CDR3 DNA follows: TGTGCCAGCAGTTATCCCTCCGGGGGTAGGGACATTCAGTACTTC. Translation gives CASSYPSGGRDIQYF.

The chain joins TRBV7-3 to TRBJ1-1; D uncertain. The CDR3 runs 16 residues. The V gene's germline CDR1 is SGHTA and CDR2 FQGTGA. V gave up 0 bases and J gave up 0 bases, with 11 bases separating them. The chain's CDR3 is CASSLTSTEMNTEAFF. CDR3 coding DNA: TGTGCCAGCAGCTTAACTAGCACAGAAATGAACACTGAAGCTTTCTTT.

This clone was observed a single time. This chain uses TRBV15 with TRBJ2-7; D assignment may be TRBD1 or TRBD2 (5 bases each). There are 13 residues in the CDR3. V lost 7 bases and J 4 bases, leaving 14 bases between the germline ends. The V gene's germline CDR1 is LNHNV and CDR2 YYDKDF (reference sequence). CDR3 nucleotide sequence: TGTGCCACCACCCTGGCCGAGGGGTACGAGCAGTACTTC. Encoded protein: CATTLAEGYEQYF.

CDR3 nucleotides: TGTGCCAGCAGTTGGACAGAGAACACTGAAGCTTTCTTT. The encoded protein is CASSWTENTEAFF. The V gene is TRBV6-5, the J gene TRBJ1-1; TRBD1 might be the D (6 bases). The CDR3 covers 13 residues. Germline-derived CDR1 and CDR2 are MNHEY and SVGAGI. V gave up 4 bases and J gave up 1 base, with 7 bases separating them.

The chain has TRBV5-6 and TRBJ1-1, with 8 positions matching TRBD1. The V and J ends lost 2 bases and 4 bases, in that order; junction bases with no gene match: 4. Germline-derived CDR1 and CDR2 are SGHDT and YYEEEE. This CDR3 is 14 amino acids long. CDR3 protein: CASSFLQGGTEAFF. The CDR3, as DNA: TGTGCCAGCAGCTTCCTACAGGGGGGCACTGAAGCTTTCTTT.

The rearrangement links TRBV30 to TRBJ1-2; possibly TRBD1 for D (5 bases). The CDR3 is 15 amino acids. The germline V gene encodes CDR1 GTSNPN and CDR2 SVGIG (reference sequence). The V end was cut by 0 bases, the J end by 2 bases, with 13 bases between. The CDR3 here is CAWSVLSAGNYGYTF. Here the CDR3 DNA reads TGTGCCTGGAGTGTATTGAGCGCAGGGAACTATGGCTACACCTTC. Full variable domain (remainder filled in from reference TRBV30 and TRBJ1-2): SQTIHQWPATLVQPVGSPLSLECTVEGTSNPNLYWYRQAAGRGLQLLFYSVGIGQISSEVPQNLSASRPQDRQFILSSKKLLLSDSGFYLCAWSVLSAGNYGYTFGSGTRLTVV.

This clone was seen more than once but under ten times. The sample holds other DNA sequences that translate to the same CDR3. V and J are TRBV7-9 and TRBJ1-1; no clear D. Germline V gene sequence: CDR1 SEHNR, CDR2 FQNEAQ (reference sequence). V was clipped by 5 bases and J by 0 bases, with 7 bases between them. This CDR3 contains 13 residues. As DNA, the CDR3 is TGTGCCAGCAGCCCACCATTGAACACTGAAGCTTTCTTT. It specifies CASSPPLNTEAFF.

The chain joins TRBV9 to TRBJ2-5, with 7 bases lining up with TRBD1. This CDR3 contains 15 residues. After removal of 2 bases from V and 5 bases from J, the junction contained 9 bases not matched to a gene. Germline assignment: CDR1 SGDLS and CDR2 YYNGEE. CDR3 nucleotides: TGTGCCAGCAGCGTCGCAAGGGGGCGGGTGGAGACCCAGTACTTC. Its protein is CASSVARGRVETQYF.

This clone was seen a few times. The gene calls are TRBV5-6 and TRBJ1-1, with a weak D call TRBD1 (6 bases). The CDR3 runs 15 residues. Trimming shortened V by 0 bases and J by 4 bases, and 13 bases separated the two germline ends. CDR1 is SGHDT, CDR2 YYEEEE, per germline. The CDR3 is CASSLVGEGVTEAFF. CDR3 coding DNA: TGTGCCAGCAGCTTGGTAGGGGAGGGGGTCACTGAAGCTTTCTTT.

The V gene is TRBV14, the J gene TRBJ2-7, with 7 bases matching TRBD2. Per the germline V gene, CDR1 is SGHDN and CDR2 is FVKESK. The CDR3 totals 15 residues. With V trimmed by 1 base and J by 3 bases, 6 bases remained unmatched. CDR3 amino acids: CASSQVGGVFYEQYF. The CDR3 nucleotides read TGTGCCAGCAGCCAAGTGGGAGGGGTTTTCTACGAGCAGTACTTC.

This sequence joins TRBV30 and TRBJ1-5; D uncertain. The CDR3 covers 13 residues. The ends were cut back, 3 bases at V and 10 bases at J, with 16 bases in the middle. Germline lookup yields CDR1 GTSNPN and CDR2 SVGIG (reference sequence). The CDR3 bases are TGTGCCTGGAGCGAGAATGCCGTCCTCCCCCAGCATTTT. It codes for CAWSENAVLPQHF.

Details on this clone: At the DNA level, this CDR3 is encoded by other sequences in the same sample as well. V gene TRBV29-1 combines with J gene TRBJ1-2; D remains ambiguous. This CDR3 region has 11 residues. Germline V gene lookup returns CDR1 SQVTM and CDR2 ANQGSEA. V dropped 3 bases and J dropped 3 bases, with 5 bases sitting between them. The CDR3 loop reads CSVEGDYGYTF. CDR3 nucleotides: TGCAGCGTTGAGGGTGACTATGGCTACACCTTC.

The rearrangement joins TRBV7-9 to TRBJ2-3, with 13 bases fitting TRBD2. The CDR3 has 16 amino acids. Trimming at V came to 5 bases and at J to 0 bases, leaving 2 bases not matched to a gene. Germline CDR1 reads SEHNR; CDR2 reads FQNEAQ (reference sequence). Written as DNA, the CDR3 is TGTGCCAGCAGCGGACTAGCGGGGGCCAGCACAGATACGCAGTATTTT. It codes for CASSGLAGASTDTQYF.

The J gene is TRBJ1-5, the V gene TRBV7-9; no reliable D call. The CDR3 spans 14 residues. V lost 4 bases and J 10 bases, leaving 17 bases between the germline ends. Germline assignment: CDR1 SEHNR and CDR2 FQNEAQ (reference sequence). The CDR3 nucleotides are TGTGCCAGCAGCTCCCCTCGGGCAGACGCACCCCAGCATTTT. This codes for CASSSPRADAPQHF.

The rearrangement uses TRBV30 and TRBJ2-7, with D possibly being TRBD1 (5 bases). CDR1 and CDR2 (germline): GTSNPN, SVGIG (reference sequence). Trimming pared 4 bases from V and 3 bases from J, leaving 10 bases between. The CDR3 is 12 amino acids. The CDR3 reads CAWTVDSYEQYF. Here the CDR3 DNA reads TGTGCCTGGACCGTAGACAGCTACGAGCAGTACTTC.

This clone has only one observation. The chain links TRBV30 to TRBJ1-4; 9 bases align to TRBD1. This CDR3 has 16 amino acids. V trimming: 2 bases; J trimming: 3 bases; junction bases outside the gene matches: 7. The germline V gene has CDR1 GTSNPN and CDR2 SVGIG (reference sequence). CDR3 DNA: TGTGCCTGGAGTTTTGGGACAGGGTCGGCTAATGAAAAACTGTTTTTT. Translated, it gives CAWSFGTGSANEKLFF.

This chain joins TRBV9 and TRBJ2-3; 8 bases fit TRBD2. Germline V lookup: CDR1 SGDLS, CDR2 YYNGEE. J gave up 1 base and V 4 bases, and 8 bases lay outside the gene matches. The CDR3 sequence is 16 residues long. The CDR3 region is CASSTQRGPGTDTQYF. The DNA for the CDR3 is TGTGCCAGCAGCACACAGCGGGGGCCAGGCACAGATACGCAGTATTTT.

The chain employs TRBV5-1 and TRBJ2-5, with TRBD2 matching over 10 bases. The CDR3 runs 17 residues. J gave up 4 bases and V 3 bases, and 12 bases lay outside the gene matches. Germline assignment: CDR1 SGHRS and CDR2 YFSETQ. The CDR3 region has the DNA TGCGCCAGCAGCTCCACCTCTTTAGCGGGGGGCGGAGAGACCCAGTACTTC. Its translation: CASSSTSLAGGGETQYF.

The chain combines TRBV27 with TRBJ1-5; a weak D match, TRBD1 (6 bases). Germline CDR1 is MNHEY and CDR2 is SMNVEV (reference sequence). The CDR3 loop spans 17 amino acids. V lost 5 bases and J lost 6, with 23 bases in between. The CDR3 spells CASSLHAPGRGRQPQHF. The DNA of the CDR3 is TGTGCCAGCAGTCTACACGCGCCGGGCAGGGGACGTCAGCCCCAGCATTTT.